This TCR beta chain was recovered during a study of tumor and adjacent non-tumor tissue in lung cancer. As for the study in general: The patients, 9 to 11 men and roughly 5 women, were roughly 30 to 85 with stage I to III disease. On average, productive TCRbeta reads reached about 4.17 million per sample. Whole-study findings and limits: Tumor TCR diversity, when higher, was linked to shorter survival. Normal lung showed higher cumulative top 100 clone frequency than tumor.

A note on this clonotype: The antigen remains undetermined. One junction end does not reproduce the germline sequence, and a read error may be involved.

No cell sorting was done before RNA was extracted from the tissue. CDR1 SQVTM and CDR2 ANQGSEA come from the germline V gene. CDR3 length equals 16 residues. The library came from three nested PCR rounds adapted from ARM-PCR protocols. Each CDR3 protein is one row after TCRdb ran MiXCR on the multiplex PCR reads. The sample lists tens of thousands of distinct CDR3 sequences; over 60% were seen once. The receptor was isolated from a woman in her 40s with non-small cell lung cancer. The rearrangement uses TRBV29-1 and TRBJ2-7; D might be TRBD2 (5 bases). The specimen was lung tumor tissue. In nucleotides, the CDR3 is TGCAGCGCCGCCCGCACTAGAGGGAAGAGAGCATACGAACAGTACTTC. It is translated as CSAARTRGKRAYEQYF.